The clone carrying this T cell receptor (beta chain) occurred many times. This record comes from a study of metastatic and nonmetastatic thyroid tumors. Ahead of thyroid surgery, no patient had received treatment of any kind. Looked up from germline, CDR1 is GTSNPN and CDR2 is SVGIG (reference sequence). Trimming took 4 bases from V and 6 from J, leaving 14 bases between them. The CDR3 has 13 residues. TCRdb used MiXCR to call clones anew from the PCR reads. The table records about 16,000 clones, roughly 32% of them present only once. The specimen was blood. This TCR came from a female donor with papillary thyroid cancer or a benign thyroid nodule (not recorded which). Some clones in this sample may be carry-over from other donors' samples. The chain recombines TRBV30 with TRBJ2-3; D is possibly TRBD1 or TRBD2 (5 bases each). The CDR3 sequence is CAWTGAALDTQYF. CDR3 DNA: TGTGCCTGGACCGGGGCCGCCCTTGATACGCAGTATTTT.